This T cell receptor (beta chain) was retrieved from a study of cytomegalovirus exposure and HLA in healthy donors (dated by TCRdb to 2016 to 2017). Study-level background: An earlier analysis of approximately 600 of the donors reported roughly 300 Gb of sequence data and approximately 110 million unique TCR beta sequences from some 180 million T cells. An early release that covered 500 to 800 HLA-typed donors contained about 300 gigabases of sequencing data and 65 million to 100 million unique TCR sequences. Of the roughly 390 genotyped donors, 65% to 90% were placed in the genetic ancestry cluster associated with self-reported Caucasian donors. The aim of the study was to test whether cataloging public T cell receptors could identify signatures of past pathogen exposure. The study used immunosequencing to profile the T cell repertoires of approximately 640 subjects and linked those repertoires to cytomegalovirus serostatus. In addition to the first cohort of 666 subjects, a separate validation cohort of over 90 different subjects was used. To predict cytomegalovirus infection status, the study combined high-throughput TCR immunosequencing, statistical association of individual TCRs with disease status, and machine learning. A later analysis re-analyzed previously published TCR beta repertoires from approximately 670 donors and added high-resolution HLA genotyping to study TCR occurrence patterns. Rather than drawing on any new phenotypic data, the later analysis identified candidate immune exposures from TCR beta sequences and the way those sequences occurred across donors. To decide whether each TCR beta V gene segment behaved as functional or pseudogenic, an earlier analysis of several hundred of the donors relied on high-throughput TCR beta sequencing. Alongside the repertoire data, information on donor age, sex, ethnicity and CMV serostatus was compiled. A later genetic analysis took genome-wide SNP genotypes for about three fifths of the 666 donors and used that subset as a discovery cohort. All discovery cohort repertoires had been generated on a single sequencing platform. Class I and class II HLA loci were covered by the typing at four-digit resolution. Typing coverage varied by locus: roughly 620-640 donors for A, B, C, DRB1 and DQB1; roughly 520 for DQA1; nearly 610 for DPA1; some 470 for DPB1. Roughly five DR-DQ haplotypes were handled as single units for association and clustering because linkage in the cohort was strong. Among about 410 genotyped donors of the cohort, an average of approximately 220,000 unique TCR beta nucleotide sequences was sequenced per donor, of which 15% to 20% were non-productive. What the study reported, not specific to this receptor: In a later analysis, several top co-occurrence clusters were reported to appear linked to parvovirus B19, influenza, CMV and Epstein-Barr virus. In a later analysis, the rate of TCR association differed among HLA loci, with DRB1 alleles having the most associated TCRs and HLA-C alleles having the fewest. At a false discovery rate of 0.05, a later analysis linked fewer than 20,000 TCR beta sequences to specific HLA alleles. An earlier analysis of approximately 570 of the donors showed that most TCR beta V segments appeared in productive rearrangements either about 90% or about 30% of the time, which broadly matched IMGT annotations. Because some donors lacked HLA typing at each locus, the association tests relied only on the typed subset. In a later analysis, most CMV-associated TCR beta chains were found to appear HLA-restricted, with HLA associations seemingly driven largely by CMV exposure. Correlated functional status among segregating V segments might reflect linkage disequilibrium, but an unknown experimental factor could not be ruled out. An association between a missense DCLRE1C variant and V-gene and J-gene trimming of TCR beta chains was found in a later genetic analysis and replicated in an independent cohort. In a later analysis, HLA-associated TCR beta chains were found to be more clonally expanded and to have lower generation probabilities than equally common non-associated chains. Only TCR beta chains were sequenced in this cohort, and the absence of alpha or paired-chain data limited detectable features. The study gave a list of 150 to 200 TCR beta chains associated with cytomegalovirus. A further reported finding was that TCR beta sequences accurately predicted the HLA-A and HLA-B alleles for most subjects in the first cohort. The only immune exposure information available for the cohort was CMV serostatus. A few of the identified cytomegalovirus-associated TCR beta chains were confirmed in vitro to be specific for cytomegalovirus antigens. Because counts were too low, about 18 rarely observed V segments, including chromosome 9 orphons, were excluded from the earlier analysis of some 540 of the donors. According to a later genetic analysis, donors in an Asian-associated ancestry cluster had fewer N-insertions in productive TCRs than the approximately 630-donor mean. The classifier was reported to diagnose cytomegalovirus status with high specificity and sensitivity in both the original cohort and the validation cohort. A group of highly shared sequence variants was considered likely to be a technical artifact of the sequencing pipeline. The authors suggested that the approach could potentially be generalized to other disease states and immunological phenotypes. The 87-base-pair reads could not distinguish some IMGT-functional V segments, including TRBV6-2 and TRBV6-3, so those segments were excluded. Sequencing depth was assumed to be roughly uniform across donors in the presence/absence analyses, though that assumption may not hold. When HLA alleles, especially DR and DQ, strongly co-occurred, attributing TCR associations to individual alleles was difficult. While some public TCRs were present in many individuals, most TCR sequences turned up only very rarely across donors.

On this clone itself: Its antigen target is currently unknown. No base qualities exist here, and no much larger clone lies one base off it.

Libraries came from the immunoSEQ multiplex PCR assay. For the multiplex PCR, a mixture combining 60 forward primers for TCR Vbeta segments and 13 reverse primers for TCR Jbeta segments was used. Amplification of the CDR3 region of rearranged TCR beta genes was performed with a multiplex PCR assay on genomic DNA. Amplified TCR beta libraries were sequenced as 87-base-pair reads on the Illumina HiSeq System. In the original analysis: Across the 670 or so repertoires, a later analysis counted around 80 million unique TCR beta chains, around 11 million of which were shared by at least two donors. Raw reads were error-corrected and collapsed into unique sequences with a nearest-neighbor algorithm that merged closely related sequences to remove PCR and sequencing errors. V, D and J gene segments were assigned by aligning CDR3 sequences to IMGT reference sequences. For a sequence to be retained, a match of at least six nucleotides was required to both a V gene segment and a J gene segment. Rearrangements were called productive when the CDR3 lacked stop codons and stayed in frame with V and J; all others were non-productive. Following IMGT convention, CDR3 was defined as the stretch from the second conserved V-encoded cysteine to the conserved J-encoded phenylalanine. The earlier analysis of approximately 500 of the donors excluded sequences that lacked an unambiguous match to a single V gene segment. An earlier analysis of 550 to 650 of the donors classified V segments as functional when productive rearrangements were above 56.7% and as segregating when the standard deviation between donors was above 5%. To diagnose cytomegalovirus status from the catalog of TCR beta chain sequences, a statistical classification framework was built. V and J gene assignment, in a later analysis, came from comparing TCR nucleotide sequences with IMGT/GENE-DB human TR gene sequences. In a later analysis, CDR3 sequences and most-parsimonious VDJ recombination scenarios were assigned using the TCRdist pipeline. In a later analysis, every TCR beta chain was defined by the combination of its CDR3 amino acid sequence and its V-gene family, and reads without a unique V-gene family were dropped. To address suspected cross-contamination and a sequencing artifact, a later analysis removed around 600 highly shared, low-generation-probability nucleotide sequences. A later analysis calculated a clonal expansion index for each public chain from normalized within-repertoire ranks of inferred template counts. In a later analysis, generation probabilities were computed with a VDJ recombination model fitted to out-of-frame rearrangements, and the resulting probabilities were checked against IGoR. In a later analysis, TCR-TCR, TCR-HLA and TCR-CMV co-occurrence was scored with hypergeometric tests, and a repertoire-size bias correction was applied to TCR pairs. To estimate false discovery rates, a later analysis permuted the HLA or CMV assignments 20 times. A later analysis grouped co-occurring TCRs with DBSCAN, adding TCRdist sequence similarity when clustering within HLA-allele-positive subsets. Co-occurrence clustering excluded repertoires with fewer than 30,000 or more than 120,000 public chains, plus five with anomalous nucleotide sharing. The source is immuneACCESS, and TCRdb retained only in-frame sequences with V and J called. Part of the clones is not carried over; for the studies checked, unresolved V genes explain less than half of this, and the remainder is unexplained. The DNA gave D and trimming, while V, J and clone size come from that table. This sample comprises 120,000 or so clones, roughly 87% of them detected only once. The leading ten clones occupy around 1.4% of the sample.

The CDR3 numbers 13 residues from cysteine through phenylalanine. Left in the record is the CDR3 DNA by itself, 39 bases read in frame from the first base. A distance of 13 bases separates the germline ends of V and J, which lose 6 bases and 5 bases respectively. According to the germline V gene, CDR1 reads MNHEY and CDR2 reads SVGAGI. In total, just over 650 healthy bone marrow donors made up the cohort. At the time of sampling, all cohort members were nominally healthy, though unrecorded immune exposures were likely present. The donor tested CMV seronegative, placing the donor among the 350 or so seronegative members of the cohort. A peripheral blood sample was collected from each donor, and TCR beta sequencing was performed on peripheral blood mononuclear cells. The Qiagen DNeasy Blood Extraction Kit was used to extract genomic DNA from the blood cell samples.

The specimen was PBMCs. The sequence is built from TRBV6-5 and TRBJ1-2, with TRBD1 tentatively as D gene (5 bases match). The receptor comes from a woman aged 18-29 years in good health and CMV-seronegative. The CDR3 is CASSRGGRYGYTF. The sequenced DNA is TGTGCCAGCAGCCGCGGGGGGAGGTATGGCTACACCTTC.